This TCR beta chain was obtained from a study of blood T cell repertoires in COVID-19. The V and J ends lost 5 bases and 3 bases respectively, with 14 bases between them. The CDR3 spans 14 residues. Germline-derived CDR1 and CDR2 are LNHDA and SQIVND (reference sequence). Sequenced by immunoSEQ multiplex PCR; TCRdb stores in-frame clones only, minus some. The table records 210,000 or so clones, 70% to 90% of them present only once. Sequenced material: peripheral blood. The sequence was obtained from a woman aged 40 to 50 who had recovered from COVID-19. The V and J genes are TRBV19 and TRBJ2-7; no clear D gene. Here the CDR3 DNA reads TGTGCCAGTAGTTCCTTCGTAAACAACTACGAGCAGTACTTC. Translation gives CASSSFVNNYEQYF.